One sample yielded the 3 T cell receptor beta chains listed below, sequenced in a study of blood T cells in healthy people across ages. A second roughly 6 to 11 cycle PCR used barcoded and J-beta primers. Via MiXCR, TCRdb re-called the 5' RACE reads, giving one row per CDR3 protein. The data contain 550,000 to 600,000 distinct CDR3 sequences, about 25% of them singletons. Sequencing input: blood. These receptor sequences come from a woman aged 70-85 years in good health.

The rearrangement joins TRBV2 to TRBJ2-7; D gene ambiguous. The length of the CDR3 is 12 residues. Trimming removed 8 bases at V and 3 bases at J, with 11 bases between. Germline V CDR1 and CDR2: SNHLY, FYNNEI. The CDR3 coding sequence is TGTGCCAGCGGTCCATTCCTCTACGAGCAGTACTTC. Encoded protein: CASGPFLYEQYF.

As DNA, the CDR3 is TGTGCCAGCACCTCCCTTGGGACAGACTATGGCTACACCTTC. The encoded protein is CASTSLGTDYGYTF. The rearrangement joins TRBV6-2 or TRBV6-3 to TRBJ1-2; 7 bases align to TRBD1. With 7 bases clipped from V and 3 bases from J, the junction kept 8 bases outside the gene matches. The germline gives CDR1 MNHEY, CDR2 SVGEGT. The CDR3 is made up of 14 amino acids.

The rearrangement joins TRBV3-1 to TRBJ2-1; possibly TRBD1 or TRBD2 for D (7 bases each). With 4 bases removed from V and 4 bases from J, the gap between germline ends came to 11 bases. Germline V CDR1 and CDR2: LGHDT, YNNKEL (reference sequence). The CDR3 extends over 14 amino acids. CDR3 sequence (DNA): TGTGCCAGCAGCCTCAGGGGGGGATACAATGAGCAGTTCTTC. This gives the protein CASSLRGGYNEQFF.